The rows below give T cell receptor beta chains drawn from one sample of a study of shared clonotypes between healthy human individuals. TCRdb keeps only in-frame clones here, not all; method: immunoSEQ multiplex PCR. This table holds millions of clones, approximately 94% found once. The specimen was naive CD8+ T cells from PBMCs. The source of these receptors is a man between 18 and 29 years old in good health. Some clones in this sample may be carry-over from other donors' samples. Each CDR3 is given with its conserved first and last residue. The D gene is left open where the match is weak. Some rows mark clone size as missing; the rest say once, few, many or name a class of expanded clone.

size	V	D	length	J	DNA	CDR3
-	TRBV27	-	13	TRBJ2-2	TGTGCCAGCACCGCAGGAGACACCGGGGAGCTGTTTTTT	CASTAGDTGELFF
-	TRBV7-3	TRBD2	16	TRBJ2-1	TGTGCCAGCAGCACTCTAGCGGGAGGGCCCGGCAATGAGCAGTTCTTC	CASSTLAGGPGNEQFF
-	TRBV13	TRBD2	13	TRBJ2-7	TGTGCCAGCACACTAGCGGGAGGGTACGAGCAGTACTTC	CASTLAGGYEQYF
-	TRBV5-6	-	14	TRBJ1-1	TGTGCCAGCAGCCTACAGGGCATGAACACTGAAGCTTTCTTT	CASSLQGMNTEAFF
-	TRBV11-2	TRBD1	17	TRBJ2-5	TGTGCCAGCAGCAACCTTGGACAGGGGGCGCCTGGAGAGACCCAGTACTTC	CASSNLGQGAPGETQYF
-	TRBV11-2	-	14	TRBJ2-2	TGTGCCAGCAGCTTAGCACGGACCACCGGGGAGCTGTTTTTT	CASSLARTTGELFF
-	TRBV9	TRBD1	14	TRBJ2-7	TGTGCCAGCAGCCCCCTGGACAGGGGCAACGAGCAGTACTTC	CASSPLDRGNEQYF
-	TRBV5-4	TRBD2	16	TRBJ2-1	TGTGCCAGCAGCCACCAGGGACTAGCGGCCTACAATGAGCAGTTCTTC	CASSHQGLAAYNEQFF
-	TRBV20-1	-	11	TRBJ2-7	TGCAGTGCGGAGGGACAAGGGGAGCAGTACTTC	CSAEGQGEQYF
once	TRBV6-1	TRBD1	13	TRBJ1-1	TGTGCCAGCAGGGAAGACAGGGGACAAGAAGCTTTCTTT	CASREDRGQEAFF
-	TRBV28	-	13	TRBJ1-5	TGTGCCAGCAGTTTAAGGAGGGGTCAGCCCCAGCATTTT	CASSLRRGQPQHF
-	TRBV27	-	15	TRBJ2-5	TGTGCCAGCAGTCCTCCCGACAGCAGCCGAGAGACCCAGTACTTC	CASSPPDSSRETQYF
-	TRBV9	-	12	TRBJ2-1	TGTGCCAGCAGCGCGACGAACAATGAGCAGTTCTTC	CASSATNNEQFF
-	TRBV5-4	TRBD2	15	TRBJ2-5	TGTGCCAGCAGCTTGACACTAGCGAGCAAAGAGACCCAGTACTTC	CASSLTLASKETQYF
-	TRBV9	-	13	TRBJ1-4	TGTGCCAGCAGCGTGGGTCTTGGTGAAAAACTGTTTTTT	CASSVGLGEKLFF
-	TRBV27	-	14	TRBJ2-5	TGTGCCAGCAGTTCTCGGACAGCAAAAGAGACCCAGTACTTC	CASSSRTAKETQYF
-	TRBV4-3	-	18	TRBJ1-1	TGCGCCAGCAGCCAAGAAATTTGGGGAGGGGCCCCGTTCACTGAAGCTTTCTTT	CASSQEIWGGAPFTEAFF
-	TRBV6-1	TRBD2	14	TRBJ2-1	TGTGCCAGCAGTGTTGCGGGGGGGCCCAATGAGCAGTTCTTC	CASSVAGGPNEQFF
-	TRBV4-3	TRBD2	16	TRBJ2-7	TGCGCCAGCTCTGAGGGGACTAGCGGGAGTGGCTACGAGCAGTACTTC	CASSEGTSGSGYEQYF
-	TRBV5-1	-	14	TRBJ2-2	TGCGCCAGCAGCCCCGTTCGCCAGGGCGGGGAGCTGTTTTTT	CASSPVRQGGELFF
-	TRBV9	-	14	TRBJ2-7	TGTGCCAGCAGCCCCCGCGCTAGCTCCTACGAGCAGTACTTC	CASSPRASSYEQYF
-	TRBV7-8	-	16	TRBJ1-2	TGTGCCAGCAGCCCCAAGGCGGGCGGGTGGGGAGATGGCTACACCTTC	CASSPKAGGWGDGYTF
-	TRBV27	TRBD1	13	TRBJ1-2	TGTGCCAGCAGTTTTACAGGGGTAGGCGGCTACACCTTC	CASSFTGVGGYTF
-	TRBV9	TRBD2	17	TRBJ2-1	TGTGCCAGCAGCGTAGCTAAGGAACTAGCGGGATACAATGAGCAGTTCTTC	CASSVAKELAGYNEQFF
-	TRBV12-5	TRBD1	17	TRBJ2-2	TGTGCTAGTGGTTGGACAGGGGGCGATCGGAACACCGGGGAGCTGTTTTTT	CASGWTGGDRNTGELFF
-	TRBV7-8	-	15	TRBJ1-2	TGTGCCAGCAGCCGGAGAGGGGAGGCTAACTATGGCTACACCTTC	CASSRRGEANYGYTF
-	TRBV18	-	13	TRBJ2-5	TGTGCCAGCTCACCCGGACAGCTAGAGACCCAGTACTTC	CASSPGQLETQYF
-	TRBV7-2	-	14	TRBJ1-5	TGTGCCAGCAGCTTAGGTATTAGCAATCAGCCCCAGCATTTT	CASSLGISNQPQHF
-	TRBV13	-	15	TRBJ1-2	TGTGCCAGCAGCCCTACTATGGGGGGGAACTATGGCTACACCTTC	CASSPTMGGNYGYTF
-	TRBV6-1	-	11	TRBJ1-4	TGTGCCAGGCACGGGAGAGAAAAACTGTTTTTT	CARHGREKLFF
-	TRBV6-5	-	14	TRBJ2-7	TGTGCCAGCAGCGACAGAATTGGGCCCTACGAGCAGTACTTC	CASSDRIGPYEQYF
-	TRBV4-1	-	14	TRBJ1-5	TGCGCCAGCAGCCAAGATAGAACGGTAAAGCCCCAGCATTTT	CASSQDRTVKPQHF
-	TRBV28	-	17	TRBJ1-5	TGTGCCAGCAGCCCTCTCCCAGAGACAGTTAGCAATCAGCCCCAGCATTTT	CASSPLPETVSNQPQHF
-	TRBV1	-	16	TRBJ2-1	TGCACCAGCAGCCAAGAAGATCCGGGCTCCAACAATGAGCAGTTCTTC	CTSSQEDPGSNNEQFF
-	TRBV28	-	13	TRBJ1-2	TGTGCCAGCAGTTTTGGGGGAGGAGATGGCTACACCTTC	CASSFGGGDGYTF
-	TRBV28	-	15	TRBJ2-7	TGTGCCAGCCGTTATGGGACGTCAAATACCTACGAGCAGTACTTC	CASRYGTSNTYEQYF
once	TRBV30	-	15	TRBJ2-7	TGTGCCTGGAGTGTAAGGGCTAGCTTGGTCTACGAGCAGTACTTC	CAWSVRASLVYEQYF
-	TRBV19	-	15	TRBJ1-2	TGTGCCAGTAGTATAGATCTTGAGACATCTTCCGGCTACACCTTC	CASSIDLETSSGYTF
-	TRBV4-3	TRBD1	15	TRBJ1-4	TGCGCCAGCAGCCAAGGGACAGGGGAGCGTGAAAAACTGTTTTTT	CASSQGTGEREKLFF
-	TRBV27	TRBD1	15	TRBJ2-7	TGTGCCAGCAGTCCCCAGGGGACAGGGGGCTACGAGCAGTACTTC	CASSPQGTGGYEQYF
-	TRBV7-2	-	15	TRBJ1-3	TGTGCCAGCAGTTTGGGAGCAGGAGTAGGAAACACCATATATTTT	CASSLGAGVGNTIYF
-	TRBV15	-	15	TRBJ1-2	TGTGCCACCAGCCCGGAGGGGGGTCCTAACTATGGCTACACCTTC	CATSPEGGPNYGYTF
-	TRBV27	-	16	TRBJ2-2	TGTGCCAGCAGCTCCCCGGTCTGGGGGCAACACCGGGAGCTGTTTTTT	CASSSPVWGQHRELFF
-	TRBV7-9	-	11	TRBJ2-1	TGTGCCAGCAGCCCCGCTGGGGAGCAGTTCTTC	CASSPAGEQFF
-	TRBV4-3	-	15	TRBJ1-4	TGCGCCAGCAGCCAAGATGGGGCAGGGAATGAAAAACTGTTTTTT	CASSQDGAGNEKLFF
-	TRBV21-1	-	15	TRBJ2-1	TGTGCCAGCAGATTAAAGGGGGGGCCCGGCAATGAGCAGTTCTTC	CASRLKGGPGNEQFF
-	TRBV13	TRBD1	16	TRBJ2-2	TGTGCCAGCAGCTCCTTGACAGGGACGAACACCGGGGAGCTGTTTTTT	CASSSLTGTNTGELFF
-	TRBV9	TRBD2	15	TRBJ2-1	TGTGCCAGCAGCGTAGGAAGCGGGGCCTACAATGAGCAGTTCTTC	CASSVGSGAYNEQFF
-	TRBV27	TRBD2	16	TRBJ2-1	TGTGCCACCTTACCGGGCACTAGCGGGAGTAGATATGAGCAGTTCTTC	CATLPGTSGSRYEQFF
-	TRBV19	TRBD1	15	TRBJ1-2	TGTGCCAGTAGTACTTCATATGGGACAGGGAATGGCTACACCTTC	CASSTSYGTGNGYTF